Described below is a single T cell receptor beta chain sequence and its context. Its target is not known. This sample was included in a study of CD8+CD57+ T cells in acquired aplastic anemia. Study-level information: Sequencing produced an average of about 10.8 million reads per healthy donor for CD4+ cells.

General study results and limits: The number of CD8+ CDR3 sequences shared by patients and controls was twenty-nine.

The CDR3 consists of 15 residues. CDR1 is MNHEY, CDR2 SMNVEV, per germline (reference sequence). V dropped 5 bases and J dropped 2 bases, with 15 bases sitting between them. The use of genomic DNA as template underpinned the TCR beta VDJ and CDR3 profiling. MiXCR, run by TCRdb on the reads, gives a single entry per CDR3 protein. The sample records 200,000 to 250,000 distinct CDR3 sequences, around 60% being singletons. This clonotype originated in a human donor in good health. The rearrangement joins TRBV27 to TRBJ1-2, with a tentative D call TRBD1 (6 bases). The sample comprised sorted CD4+, CD8+, or CD8+CD57+ T cells (not recorded which) from PBMCs. The CDR3 loop is CASSIQGYSNYGYTF. CDR3 DNA: TGTGCCAGCAGTATACAGGGCTATTCCAACTATGGCTACACCTTC.